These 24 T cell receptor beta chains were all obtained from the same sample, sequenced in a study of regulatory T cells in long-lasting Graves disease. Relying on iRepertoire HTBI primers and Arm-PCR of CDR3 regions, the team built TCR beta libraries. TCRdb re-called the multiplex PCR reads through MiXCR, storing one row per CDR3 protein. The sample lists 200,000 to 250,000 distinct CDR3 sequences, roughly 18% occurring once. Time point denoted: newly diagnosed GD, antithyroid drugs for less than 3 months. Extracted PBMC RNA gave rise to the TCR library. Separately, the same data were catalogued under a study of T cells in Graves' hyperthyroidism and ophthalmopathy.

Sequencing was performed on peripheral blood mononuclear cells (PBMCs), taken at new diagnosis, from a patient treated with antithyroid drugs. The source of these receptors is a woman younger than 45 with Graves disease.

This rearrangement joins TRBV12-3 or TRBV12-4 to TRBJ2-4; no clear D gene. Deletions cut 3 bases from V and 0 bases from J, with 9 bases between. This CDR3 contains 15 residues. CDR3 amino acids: CASSFVTLAKNIQYF. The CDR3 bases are TGTGCCAGCAGTTTCGTCACACTAGCCAAAAACATTCAGTACTTC.

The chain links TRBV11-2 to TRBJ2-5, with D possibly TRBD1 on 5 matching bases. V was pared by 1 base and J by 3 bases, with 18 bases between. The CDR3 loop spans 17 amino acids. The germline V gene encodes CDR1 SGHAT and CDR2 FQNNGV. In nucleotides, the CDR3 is TGTGCCAGCAGCTTAGGTGCCGACAGCTGGGGCAAAGAGACCCAGTACTTC. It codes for CASSLGADSWGKETQYF. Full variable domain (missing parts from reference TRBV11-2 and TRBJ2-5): EAGVAQSPRYKIIEKRQSVAFWCNPISGHATLYWYQQILGQGPKLLIQFQNNGVVDDSQLPKDRFSAERLKGVDSTLKIQPAKLEDSAVYLCASSLGADSWGKETQYFGPGTRLLVL.

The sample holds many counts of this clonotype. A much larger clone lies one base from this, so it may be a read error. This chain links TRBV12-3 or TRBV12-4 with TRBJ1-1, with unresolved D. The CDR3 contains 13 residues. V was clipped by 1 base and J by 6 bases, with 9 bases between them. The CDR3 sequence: CASSLVEHAEAFF. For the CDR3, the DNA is TGTGCCAGCAGTTTAGTCGAGCACGCTGAAGCTTTCTTT.

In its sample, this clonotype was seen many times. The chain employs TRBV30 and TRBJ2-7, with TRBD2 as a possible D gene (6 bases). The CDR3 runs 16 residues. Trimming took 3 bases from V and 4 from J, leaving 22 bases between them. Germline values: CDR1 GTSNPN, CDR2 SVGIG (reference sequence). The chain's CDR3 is CAWSDWLTGDRYEQYF. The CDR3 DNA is TGTGCCTGGAGCGATTGGTTGACGGGGGATAGGTACGAGCAGTACTTC.

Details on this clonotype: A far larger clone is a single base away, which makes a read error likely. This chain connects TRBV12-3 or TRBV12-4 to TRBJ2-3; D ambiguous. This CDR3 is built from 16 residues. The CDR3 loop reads CASSSSTGPNTDTRYF. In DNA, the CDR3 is TGTGCCAGCAGTTCAAGTACCGGGCCTAACACAGATACGCGGTATTTT.

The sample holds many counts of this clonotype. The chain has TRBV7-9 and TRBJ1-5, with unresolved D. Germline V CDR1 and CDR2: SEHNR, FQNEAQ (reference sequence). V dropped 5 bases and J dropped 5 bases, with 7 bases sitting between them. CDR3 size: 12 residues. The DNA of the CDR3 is TGTGCCAGCAGCCCGAACGATCAGCCCCAGCATTTT. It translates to CASSPNDQPQHF.

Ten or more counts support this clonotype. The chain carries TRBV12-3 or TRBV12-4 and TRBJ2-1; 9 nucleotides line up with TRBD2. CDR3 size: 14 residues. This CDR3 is CASGREGSYNEQFF. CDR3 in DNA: TGTGCATCCGGGCGGGAGGGTTCCTACAATGAGCAGTTCTTC.

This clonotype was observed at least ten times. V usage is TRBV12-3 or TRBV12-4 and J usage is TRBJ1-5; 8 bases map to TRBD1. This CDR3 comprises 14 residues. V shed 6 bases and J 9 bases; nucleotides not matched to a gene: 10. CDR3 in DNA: TGTGCCAGCAGGTCAGGGGGCGCGGGCTCGCCCCAGCATTTT. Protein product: CASRSGGAGSPQHF.

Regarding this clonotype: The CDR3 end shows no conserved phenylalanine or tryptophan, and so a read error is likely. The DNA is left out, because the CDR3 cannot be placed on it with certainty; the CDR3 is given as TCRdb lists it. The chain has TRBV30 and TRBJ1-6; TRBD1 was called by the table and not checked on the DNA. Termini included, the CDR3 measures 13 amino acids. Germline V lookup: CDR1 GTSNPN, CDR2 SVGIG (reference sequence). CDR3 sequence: CAWSVPGPSPRHV.

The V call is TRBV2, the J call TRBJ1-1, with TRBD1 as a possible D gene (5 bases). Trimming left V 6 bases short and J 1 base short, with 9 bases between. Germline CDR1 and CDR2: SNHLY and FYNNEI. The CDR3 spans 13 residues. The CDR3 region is CASRWGENTEAFF. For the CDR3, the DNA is TGTGCCAGCAGATGGGGGGAGAACACTGAAGCTTTCTTT. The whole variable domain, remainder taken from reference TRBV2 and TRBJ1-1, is EPEVTQTPSHQVTQMGQEVILRCVPISNHLYFYWYRQILGQKVEFLVSFYNNEISEKSEIFDDQFSVERPDGSNFTLKIRSTKLEDSAMYFCASRWGENTEAFFGQGTRLTVV.

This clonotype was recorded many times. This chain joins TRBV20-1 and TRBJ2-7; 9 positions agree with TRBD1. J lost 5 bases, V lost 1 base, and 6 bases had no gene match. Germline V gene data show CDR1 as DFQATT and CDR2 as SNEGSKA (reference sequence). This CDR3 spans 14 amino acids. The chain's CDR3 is CSARGGTGYHEQYF. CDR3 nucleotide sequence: TGCAGTGCTAGAGGGGGGACAGGGTACCACGAGCAGTACTTC.

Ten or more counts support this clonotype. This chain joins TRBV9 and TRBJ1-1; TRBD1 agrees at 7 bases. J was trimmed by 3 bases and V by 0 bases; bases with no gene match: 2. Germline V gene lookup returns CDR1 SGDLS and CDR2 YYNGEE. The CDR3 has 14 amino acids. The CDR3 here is CASSVGDRYTEAFF. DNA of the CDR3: TGTGCCAGCAGCGTAGGGGACAGATACACTGAAGCTTTCTTT.

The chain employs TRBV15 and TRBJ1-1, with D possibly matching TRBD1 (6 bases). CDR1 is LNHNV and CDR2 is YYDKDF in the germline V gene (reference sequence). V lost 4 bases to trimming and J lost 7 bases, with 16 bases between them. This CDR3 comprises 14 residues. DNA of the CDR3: TGTGCCACCAGCACCGAGGGGGGGGTCGGTGAAGCTTTCTTT. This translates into CATSTEGGVGEAFF.

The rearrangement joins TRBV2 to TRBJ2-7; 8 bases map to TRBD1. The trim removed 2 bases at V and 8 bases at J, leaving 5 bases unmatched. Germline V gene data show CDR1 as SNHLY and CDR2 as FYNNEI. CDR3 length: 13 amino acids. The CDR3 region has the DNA TGTGCCAGCAGTGAATGGGACAGGAAAAAGCAGTACTTC. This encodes CASSEWDRKKQYF.

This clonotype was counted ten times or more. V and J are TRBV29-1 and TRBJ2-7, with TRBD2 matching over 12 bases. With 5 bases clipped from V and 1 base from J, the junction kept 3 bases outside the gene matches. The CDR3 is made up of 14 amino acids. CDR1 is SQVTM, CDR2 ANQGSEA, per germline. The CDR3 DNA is TGCAGCGTTCAGGGACTAGCGGGTTCCTACGAGCAGTACTTC. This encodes CSVQGLAGSYEQYF.

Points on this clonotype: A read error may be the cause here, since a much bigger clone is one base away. The DNA for the CDR3 is TGCGCCAGCAGTGGCCGACGGAGGTCGAACACCGGGGAGCTGTTTTTT. It codes for CASSGRRRSNTGELFF. The chain combines TRBV6-1 with TRBJ2-2, with D tentatively TRBD2 (5 bases). The germline gives CDR1 MNHNS, CDR2 SASEGT. The length of the CDR3 is 16 residues.

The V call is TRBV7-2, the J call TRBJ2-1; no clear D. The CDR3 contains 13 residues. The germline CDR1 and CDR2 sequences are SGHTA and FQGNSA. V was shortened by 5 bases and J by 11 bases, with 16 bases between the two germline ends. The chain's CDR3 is CASSPARKHKQFF. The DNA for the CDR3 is TGTGCCAGCAGCCCCGCCCGGAAACATAAGCAGTTCTTC.

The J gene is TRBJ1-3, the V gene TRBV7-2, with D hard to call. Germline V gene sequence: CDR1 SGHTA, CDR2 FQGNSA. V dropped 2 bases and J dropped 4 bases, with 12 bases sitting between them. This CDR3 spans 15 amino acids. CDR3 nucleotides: TGTGCCAGCAGCTTACGAGGGTCTGGAGGAAACACCATATATTTT. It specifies CASSLRGSGGNTIYF.

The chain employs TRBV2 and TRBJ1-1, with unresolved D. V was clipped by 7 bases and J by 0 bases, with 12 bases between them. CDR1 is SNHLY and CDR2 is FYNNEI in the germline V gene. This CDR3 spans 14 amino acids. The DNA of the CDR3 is TGTGCCAGCACCCCCGTGACCGTGAACACTGAAGCTTTCTTT. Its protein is CASTPVTVNTEAFF.

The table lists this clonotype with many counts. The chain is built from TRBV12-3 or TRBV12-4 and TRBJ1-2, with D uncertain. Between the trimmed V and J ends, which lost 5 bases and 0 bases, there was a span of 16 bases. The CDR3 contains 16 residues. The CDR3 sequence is CASSSGGAASNYGYTF. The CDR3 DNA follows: TGTGCCAGCAGTAGCGGAGGAGCAGCTTCTAACTATGGCTACACCTTC.

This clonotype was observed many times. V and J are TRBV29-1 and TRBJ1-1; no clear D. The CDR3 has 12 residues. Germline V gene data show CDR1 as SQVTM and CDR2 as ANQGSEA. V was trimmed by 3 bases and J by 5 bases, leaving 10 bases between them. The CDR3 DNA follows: TGCAGCGTTGACGGGGTTGGGACTGAAGCTTTCTTT. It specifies CSVDGVGTEAFF.

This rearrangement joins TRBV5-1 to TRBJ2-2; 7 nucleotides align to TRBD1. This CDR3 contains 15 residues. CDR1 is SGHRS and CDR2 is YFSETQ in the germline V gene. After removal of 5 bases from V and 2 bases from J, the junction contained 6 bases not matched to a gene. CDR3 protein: CASSSGQRNTGELFF. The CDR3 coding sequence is TGCGCCAGCAGTTCGGGACAGAGAAACACCGGGGAGCTGTTTTTT.

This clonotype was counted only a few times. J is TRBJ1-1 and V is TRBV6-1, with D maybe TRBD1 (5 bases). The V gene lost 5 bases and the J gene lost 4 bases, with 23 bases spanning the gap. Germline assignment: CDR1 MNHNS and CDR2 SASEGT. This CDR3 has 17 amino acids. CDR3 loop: CASSLRSHQGGSTEAFF. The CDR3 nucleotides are TGTGCCAGCAGTCTACGGAGCCATCAGGGAGGGAGCACTGAAGCTTTCTTT.

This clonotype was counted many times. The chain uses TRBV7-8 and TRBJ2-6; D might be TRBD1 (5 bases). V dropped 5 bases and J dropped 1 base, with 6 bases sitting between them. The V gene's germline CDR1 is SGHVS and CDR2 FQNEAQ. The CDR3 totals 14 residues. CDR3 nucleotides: TGTGCCAGCAGCCAGGGTTCTGGGGCCAACGTCCTGACTTTC. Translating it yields CASSQGSGANVLTF.